This T cell receptor beta chain derives from a study of monozygotic twins with inflammatory bowel disease. General study points: Researchers report that IBD patients shared fewer clonotypes with others than healthy twins, especially amid disease activity.

No DNA is given; TCRdb re-called the 5' RACE reads and lists each CDR3 protein once. Across just over 300,000 distinct CDR3 sequences, the top ten clones capture approximately 5.9% of the sample. About this clonotype itself: Its matching antigen is unknown.

This receptor was taken from a human donor with ulcerative colitis or Crohn's disease, or a healthy co-twin of an affected twin (not recorded which). Source material: blood.

CDR3 sequence reads: CASSLQGGAPYEQYF. The chain carries TRBV7-8 and TRBJ2-7; TCRdb outputs TRBD1, but without DNA this stays unchecked. CDR1 SGHVS and CDR2 FQNEAQ come from the germline V gene. The CDR3 contains 15 residues.